This TCR beta chain was recorded in a study of chemoradiotherapy in HPV16-positive cancers. V was pared by 8 bases and J by 2 bases, with 3 bases of the junction left unmatched. This CDR3 has 12 amino acids. Germline V gene lookup returns CDR1 SNHLY and CDR2 FYNNEI. Generated by immunoSEQ multiplex PCR, the TCRdb table keeps only in-frame clones and is missing some. The profile covers 65,000 to 80,000 clones, with around nine tenths appearing a single time and around 3.8% taken by the ten largest. Over chemoradiotherapy, repertoires were sampled more than once. This sample comprised blood, obtained from a patient who underwent chemoradiotherapy. The chain has TRBV2 and TRBJ2-7, with 7 positions matching TRBD1. The receptor was isolated from a human donor with HPV-associated anogenital cancer. The CDR3 coding sequence is TGTGCCAGCCGGGACAGCGCCTACGAGCAGTACTTC. It yields the protein CASRDSAYEQYF.